This T cell receptor (beta chain) derives from a study of cytomegalovirus exposure and HLA in healthy donors. This clone was recorded once. The antigen is unknown. Study-level results: It was reported that the classifier diagnosed cytomegalovirus status with high specificity and sensitivity in both the original and validation cohorts. The tendency of first-cohort TCR clusters to co-occur in the 130 or so validation repertoires was identified by a subsequent analysis.

Profiled with immunoSEQ multiplex PCR; TCRdb holds only in-frame clones, not every one. The sample has about 400,000 clones, 86% seen once. The germline V gene encodes CDR1 MGHDK and CDR2 SYGVNS. V was cut by 8 bases and J by 15 bases, with 21 bases left in between. The CDR3 sequence is 12 residues long. V usage is TRBV25-1 and J usage is TRBJ2-3; tentatively, D is TRBD1 (5 bases). Sample: PBMCs. This receptor was identified in a woman younger than 30 in good health and CMV-seronegative. The CDR3 DNA is TGTGCCAGCGGAACGACAACAGGCAGCAAATATTTT. It is translated as CASGTTTGSKYF.